The text below deals with one T cell receptor (beta chain). Its antigen remains unidentified. One end of the junction fails to match germline, which may point to a read error. CDR3 length equals 12 residues. Germline V CDR1 and CDR2: SGHRS, YFSETQ. The data originate from a study of cytomegalovirus exposure and HLA in healthy donors. Notes on the study in general: At a 0.05 false discovery rate, a later analysis found around 15,000 TCR beta sequences to be associated with HLA alleles. Later analysis identified several of the most significant clusters that appeared linked to common viral pathogens.

A multiplex PCR was run with 60 Vbeta primers and 13 Jbeta primers. Sequencing was performed with immunoSEQ multiplex PCR; in TCRdb, only in-frame clones are kept and a portion is missing. The sample has some 70,000 clones, 70% to 90% seen once. The V call is TRBV5-1, the J call TRBJ1-1; D is undetermined. The clonotype was recovered from a human donor in good health. The sample consisted of PBMCs. The CDR3: CVSSLDKSEAFF. Here the CDR3 DNA reads TGCGTCAGCAGCTTGGATAAATCTGAAGCTTTCTTT.